This T cell receptor beta chain appears in the sequencing data of a study of patients and donors after allogeneic stem cell transplantation. TCRdb independently ran MiXCR on the RT-PCR reads; one entry per CDR3 protein. This repertoire shows roughly 880,000 distinct CDR3 sequences, roughly 18% found once; its top ten account for 5.5% to 6.5%. Germline V gives CDR1 SGHDN, CDR2 FVKESK. The ends lost 4 bases at V and 3 bases at J; junction bases unmatched: 7. This CDR3 region has 16 residues. The source material was blood, either unsorted or a sorted T cell fraction (not recorded which). J is TRBJ2-7 and V is TRBV14; 12 bases are shared with TRBD2. This clonotype originated in a human donor who was either an allogeneic HSCT recipient or a stem cell or donor lymphocyte infusion donor (not recorded which). It is not recorded whose cells these are; they may come from a transplant donor. CDR3 DNA sequence: TGTGCCAGCAGCCGTTGGACTAGCGGGATGGGCTACGAGCAGTACTTC. Translated, it gives CASSRWTSGMGYEQYF. The full variable domain, with the rest looked up from reference TRBV14 and TRBJ2-7, is EAGVTQFPSHSVIEKGQTVTLRCDPISGHDNLYWYRRVMGKEIKFLLHFVKESKQDESGMPNNRFLAERTGGTYSTLKVQPAELEDSGVYFCASSRWTSGMGYEQYFGPGTRLTVT.